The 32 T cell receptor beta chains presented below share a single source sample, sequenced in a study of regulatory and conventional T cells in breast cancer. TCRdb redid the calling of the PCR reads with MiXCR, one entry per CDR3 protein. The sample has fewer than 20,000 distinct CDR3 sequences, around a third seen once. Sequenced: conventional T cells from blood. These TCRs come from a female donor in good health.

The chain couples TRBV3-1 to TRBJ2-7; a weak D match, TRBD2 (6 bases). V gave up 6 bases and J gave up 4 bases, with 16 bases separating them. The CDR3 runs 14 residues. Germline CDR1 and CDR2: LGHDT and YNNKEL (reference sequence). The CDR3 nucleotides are TGTGCCAGCAGTAGAGAGCTTAGCGGATACGAGCAGTACTTC. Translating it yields CASSRELSGYEQYF.

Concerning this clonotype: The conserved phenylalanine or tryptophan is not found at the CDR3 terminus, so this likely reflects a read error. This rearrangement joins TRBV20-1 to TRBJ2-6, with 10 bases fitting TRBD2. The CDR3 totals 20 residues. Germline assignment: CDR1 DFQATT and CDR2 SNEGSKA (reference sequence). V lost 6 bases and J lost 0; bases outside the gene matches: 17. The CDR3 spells CSAPPASGSKTYSGANVLTS. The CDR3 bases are TGCAGTGCCCCCCCGGCTAGCGGGAGTAAGACCTACTCTGGGGCCAACGTCCTGACTTCC.

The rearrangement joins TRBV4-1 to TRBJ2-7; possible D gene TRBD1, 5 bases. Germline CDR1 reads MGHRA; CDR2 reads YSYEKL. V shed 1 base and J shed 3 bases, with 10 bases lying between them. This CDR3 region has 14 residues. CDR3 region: CASSQVSRVYEQYF. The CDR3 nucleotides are TGCGCCAGCAGCCAAGTGAGCAGGGTCTACGAGCAGTACTTC.

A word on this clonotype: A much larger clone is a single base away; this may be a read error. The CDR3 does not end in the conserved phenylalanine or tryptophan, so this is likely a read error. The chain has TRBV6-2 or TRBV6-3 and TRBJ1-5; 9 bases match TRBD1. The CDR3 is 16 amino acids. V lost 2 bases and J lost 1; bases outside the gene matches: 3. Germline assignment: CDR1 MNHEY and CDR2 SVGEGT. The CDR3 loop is CASSYPGQGSNQPQHS. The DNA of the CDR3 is TGTGCCAGCAGTTACCCTGGACAGGGGAGCAATCAGCCCCAGCATTCT.

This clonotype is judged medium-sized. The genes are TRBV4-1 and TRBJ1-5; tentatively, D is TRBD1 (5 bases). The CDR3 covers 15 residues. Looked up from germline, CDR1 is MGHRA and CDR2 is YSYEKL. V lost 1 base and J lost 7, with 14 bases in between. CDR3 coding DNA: TGCGCCAGCAGCCAAGTTTCCGGGGGACCACAGCCCCAGCATTTT. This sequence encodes CASSQVSGGPQPQHF.

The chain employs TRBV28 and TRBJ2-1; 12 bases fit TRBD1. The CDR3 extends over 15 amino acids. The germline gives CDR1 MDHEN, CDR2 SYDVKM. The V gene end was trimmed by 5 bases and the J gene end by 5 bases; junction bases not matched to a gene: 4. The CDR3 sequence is CASSEGQGANNEQFF. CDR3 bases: TGTGCCAGCAGTGAGGGACAGGGGGCGAACAATGAGCAGTTCTTC.

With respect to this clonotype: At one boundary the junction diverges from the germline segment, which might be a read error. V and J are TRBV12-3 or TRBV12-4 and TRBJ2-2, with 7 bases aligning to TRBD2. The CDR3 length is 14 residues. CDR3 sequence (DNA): TGTGCCAGCAGTTGGCGGGAGAACGCCGGGGAGCTGTTTTTT. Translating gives CASSWRENAGELFF.

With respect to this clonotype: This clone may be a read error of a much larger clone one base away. CDR3 DNA sequence: TGTGCCAGCAGTTACGGGTGGCAGGGGGAGTACGAGCAGTACTTC. It yields the protein CASSYGWQGEYEQYF. The chain combines TRBV6-5 with TRBJ2-7; TRBD1 matches 7 bases. Germline V gene data show CDR1 as MNHEY and CDR2 as SVGAGI. The CDR3 consists of 15 residues. The ends lost 2 bases at V and 4 bases at J; junction bases unmatched: 8.

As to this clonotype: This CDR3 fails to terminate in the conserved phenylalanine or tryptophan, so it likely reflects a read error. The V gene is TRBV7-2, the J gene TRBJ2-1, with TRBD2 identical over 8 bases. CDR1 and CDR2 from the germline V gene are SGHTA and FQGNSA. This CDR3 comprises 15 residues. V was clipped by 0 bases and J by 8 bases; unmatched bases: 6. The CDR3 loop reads CASSLAPAGVYEQFS. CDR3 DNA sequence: TGTGCCAGCAGCTTAGCCCCAGCGGGAGTGTATGAGCAGTTCTCC.

Here the CDR3 reads CASSLGQGNQPQHF. The CDR3 region has the DNA TGTGCCAGCAGCTTAGGACAGGGCAATCAGCCCCAGCATTTT. This sequence joins TRBV7-2 and TRBJ1-5; weak D call: TRBD1 (6 bases). Trimming took off 1 base at V and 2 bases at J, with 6 bases between the two ends. This CDR3 spans 14 amino acids. Germline V lookup: CDR1 SGHTA, CDR2 FQGNSA.

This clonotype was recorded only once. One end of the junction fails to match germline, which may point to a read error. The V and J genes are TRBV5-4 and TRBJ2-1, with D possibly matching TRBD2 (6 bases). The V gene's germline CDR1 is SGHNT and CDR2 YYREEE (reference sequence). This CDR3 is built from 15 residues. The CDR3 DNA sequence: TGTGCCAGCAGCTTGGGCGGGGAAACCTACAATGGGCAGTTCTTC. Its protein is CASSLGGETYNGQFF.

The CDR3 loop is CSARAVAGGPSTDTQYF. The CDR3 nucleotides are TGCAGTGCTAGAGCAGTCGCGGGGGGCCCTAGCACAGATACGCAGTATTTT. The chain carries TRBV20-1 and TRBJ2-3; 8 nucleotides line up with TRBD2. This CDR3 contains 17 residues. The V gene end was trimmed by 1 base and the J gene end by 0 bases; junction bases not matched to a gene: 9. The germline CDR1 and CDR2 sequences are DFQATT and SNEGSKA (reference sequence).

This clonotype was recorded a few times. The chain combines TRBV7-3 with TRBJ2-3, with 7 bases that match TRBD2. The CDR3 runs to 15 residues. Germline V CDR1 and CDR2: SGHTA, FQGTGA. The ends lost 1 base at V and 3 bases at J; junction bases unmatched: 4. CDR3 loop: CASSLRASGTDTQYF. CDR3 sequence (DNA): TGTGCCAGCAGCTTAAGGGCTAGCGGTACAGATACGCAGTATTTT.

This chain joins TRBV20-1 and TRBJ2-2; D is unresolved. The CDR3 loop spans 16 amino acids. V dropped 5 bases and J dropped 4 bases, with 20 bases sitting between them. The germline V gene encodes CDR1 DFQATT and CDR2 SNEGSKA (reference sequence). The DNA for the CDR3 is TGCAGTGCTCTCCATGCAGGATTCCGGAGCACCGGGGAGCTGTTTTTT. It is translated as CSALHAGFRSTGELFF.

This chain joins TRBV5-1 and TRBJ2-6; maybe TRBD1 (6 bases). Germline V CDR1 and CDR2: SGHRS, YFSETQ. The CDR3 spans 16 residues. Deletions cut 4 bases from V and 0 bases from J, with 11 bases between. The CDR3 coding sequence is TGCGCCAGCAGCGACAGGCAGAGCTCTGGGGCCAACGTCCTGACTTTC. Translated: CASSDRQSSGANVLTF.

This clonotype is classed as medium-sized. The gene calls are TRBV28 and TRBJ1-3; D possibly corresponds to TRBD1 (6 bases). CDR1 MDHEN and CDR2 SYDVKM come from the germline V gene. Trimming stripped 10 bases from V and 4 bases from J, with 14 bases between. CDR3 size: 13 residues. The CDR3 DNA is TGTGCCACCTTGACAGGATCCGGAAACACCATATATTTT. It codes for CATLTGSGNTIYF. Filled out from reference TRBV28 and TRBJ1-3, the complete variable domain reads DVKVTQSSRYLVKRTGEKVFLECVQDMDHENMFWYRQDPGLGLRLIYFSYDVKMKEKGDIPEGYSVSREKKERFSLILESASTNQTSMYLCATLTGSGNTIYFGEGSWLTVV.

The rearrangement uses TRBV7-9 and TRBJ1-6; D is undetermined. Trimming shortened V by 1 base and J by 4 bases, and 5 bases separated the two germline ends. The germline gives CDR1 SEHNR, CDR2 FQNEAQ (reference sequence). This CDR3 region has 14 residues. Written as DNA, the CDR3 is TGTGCCAGCAGCTTAGGTCCTTATAATTCACCCCTCCACTTT. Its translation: CASSLGPYNSPLHF.

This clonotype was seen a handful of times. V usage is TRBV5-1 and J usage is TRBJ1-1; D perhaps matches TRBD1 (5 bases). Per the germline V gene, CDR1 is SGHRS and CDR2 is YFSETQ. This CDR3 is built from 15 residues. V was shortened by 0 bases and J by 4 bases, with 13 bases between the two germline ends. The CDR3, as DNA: TGCGCCAGCAGCTTGGTCGAGGGGCGCGGCACTGAAGCTTTCTTT. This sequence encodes CASSLVEGRGTEAFF.

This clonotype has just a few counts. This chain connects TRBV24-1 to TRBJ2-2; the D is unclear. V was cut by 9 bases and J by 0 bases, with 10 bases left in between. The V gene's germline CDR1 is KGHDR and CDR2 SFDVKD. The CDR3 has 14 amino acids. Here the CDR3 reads CATSGQPNTGELFF. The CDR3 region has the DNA TGTGCCACCTCTGGGCAGCCGAACACCGGGGAGCTGTTTTTT.

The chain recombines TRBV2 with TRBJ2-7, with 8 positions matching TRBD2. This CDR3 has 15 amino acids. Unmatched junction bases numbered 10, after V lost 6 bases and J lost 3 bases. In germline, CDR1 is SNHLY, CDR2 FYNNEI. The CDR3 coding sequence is TGTGCCAGCAGGCCGGGACTAGGTTTGGGCTACGAGCAGTACTTC. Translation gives CASRPGLGLGYEQYF.

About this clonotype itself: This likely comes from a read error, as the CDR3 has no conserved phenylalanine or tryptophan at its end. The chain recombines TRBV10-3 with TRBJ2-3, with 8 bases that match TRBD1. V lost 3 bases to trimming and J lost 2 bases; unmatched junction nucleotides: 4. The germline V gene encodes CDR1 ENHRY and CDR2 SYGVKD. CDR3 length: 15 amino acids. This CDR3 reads CAISDGQGPTDTQYL. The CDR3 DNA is TGTGCCATCAGTGACGGACAGGGCCCCACAGATACGCAGTATCTT.

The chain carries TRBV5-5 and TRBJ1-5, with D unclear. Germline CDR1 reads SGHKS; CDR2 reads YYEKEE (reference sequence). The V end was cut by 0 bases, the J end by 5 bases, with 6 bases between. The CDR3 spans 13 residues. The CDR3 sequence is CASSLGSDQPQHF. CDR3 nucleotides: TGTGCCAGCAGCTTGGGCTCTGATCAGCCCCAGCATTTT.

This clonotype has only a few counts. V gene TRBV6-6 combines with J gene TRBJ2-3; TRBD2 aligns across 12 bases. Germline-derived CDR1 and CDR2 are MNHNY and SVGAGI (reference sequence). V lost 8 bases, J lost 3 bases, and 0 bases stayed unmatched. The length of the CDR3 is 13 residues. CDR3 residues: CASGTSGTDTQYF. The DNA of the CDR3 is TGTGCCAGCGGGACTAGCGGGACAGATACGCAGTATTTT.

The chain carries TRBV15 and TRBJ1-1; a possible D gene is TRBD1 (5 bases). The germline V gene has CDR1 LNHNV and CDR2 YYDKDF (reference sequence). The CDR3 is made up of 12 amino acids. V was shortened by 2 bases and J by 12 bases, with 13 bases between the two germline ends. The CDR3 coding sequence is TGTGCCACCAGCAGACCTCAGGGCGTAACTTTCTTT. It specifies CATSRPQGVTFF.

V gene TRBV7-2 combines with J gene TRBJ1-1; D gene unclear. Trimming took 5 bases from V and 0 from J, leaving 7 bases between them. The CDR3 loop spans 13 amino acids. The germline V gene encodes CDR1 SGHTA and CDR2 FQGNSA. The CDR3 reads CASSDGLNTEAFF. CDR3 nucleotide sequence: TGTGCCAGCAGCGACGGTCTGAACACTGAAGCTTTCTTT.

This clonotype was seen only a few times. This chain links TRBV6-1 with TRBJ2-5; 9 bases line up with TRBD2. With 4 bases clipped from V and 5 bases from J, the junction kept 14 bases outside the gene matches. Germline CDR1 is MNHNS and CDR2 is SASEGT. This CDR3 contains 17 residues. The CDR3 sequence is CASSGRLAAPLWETQYF. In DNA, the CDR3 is TGTGCCAGCAGTGGTCGACTAGCGGCTCCCTTATGGGAGACCCAGTACTTC.

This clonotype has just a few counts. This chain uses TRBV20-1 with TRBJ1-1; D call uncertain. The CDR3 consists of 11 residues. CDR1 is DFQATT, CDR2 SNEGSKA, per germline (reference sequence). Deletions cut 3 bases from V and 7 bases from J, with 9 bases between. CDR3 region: CSASHTNEAFF. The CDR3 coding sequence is TGCAGTGCTAGCCATACGAATGAAGCTTTCTTT.

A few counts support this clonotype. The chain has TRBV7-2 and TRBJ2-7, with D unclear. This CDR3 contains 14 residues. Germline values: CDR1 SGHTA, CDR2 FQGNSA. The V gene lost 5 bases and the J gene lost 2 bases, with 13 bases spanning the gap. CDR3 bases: TGTGCCAGCAGCGAAGTGGACCTCACCTACGAGCAGTACTTC. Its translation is CASSEVDLTYEQYF.

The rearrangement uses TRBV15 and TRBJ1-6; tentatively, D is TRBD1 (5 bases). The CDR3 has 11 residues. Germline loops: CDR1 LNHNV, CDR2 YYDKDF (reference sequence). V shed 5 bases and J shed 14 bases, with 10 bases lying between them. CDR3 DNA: TGTGCCACCAGCTGGGGAGGGGCCCTCCACTTT. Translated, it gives CATSWGGALHF.

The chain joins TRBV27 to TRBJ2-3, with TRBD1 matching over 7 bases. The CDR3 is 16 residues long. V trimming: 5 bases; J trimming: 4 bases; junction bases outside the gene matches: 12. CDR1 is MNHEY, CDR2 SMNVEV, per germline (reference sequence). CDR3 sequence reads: CASSRVTGFGPDTQYF. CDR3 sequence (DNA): TGTGCCAGCAGTCGCGTGACAGGGTTCGGTCCAGATACGCAGTATTTT.

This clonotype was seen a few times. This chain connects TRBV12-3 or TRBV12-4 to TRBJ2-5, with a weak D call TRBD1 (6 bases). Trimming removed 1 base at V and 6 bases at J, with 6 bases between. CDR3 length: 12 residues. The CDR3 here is CASSLGGQTQYF. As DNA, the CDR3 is TGTGCCAGCAGTTTAGGGGGGCAGACCCAGTACTTC.

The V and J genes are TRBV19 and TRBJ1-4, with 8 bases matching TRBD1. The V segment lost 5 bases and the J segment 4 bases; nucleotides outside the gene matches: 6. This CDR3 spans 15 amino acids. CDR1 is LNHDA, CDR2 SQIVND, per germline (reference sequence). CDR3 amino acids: CASSPGTGRNEKLFF. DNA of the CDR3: TGTGCCAGTAGTCCCGGGACAGGCCGTAATGAAAAACTGTTTTTT.